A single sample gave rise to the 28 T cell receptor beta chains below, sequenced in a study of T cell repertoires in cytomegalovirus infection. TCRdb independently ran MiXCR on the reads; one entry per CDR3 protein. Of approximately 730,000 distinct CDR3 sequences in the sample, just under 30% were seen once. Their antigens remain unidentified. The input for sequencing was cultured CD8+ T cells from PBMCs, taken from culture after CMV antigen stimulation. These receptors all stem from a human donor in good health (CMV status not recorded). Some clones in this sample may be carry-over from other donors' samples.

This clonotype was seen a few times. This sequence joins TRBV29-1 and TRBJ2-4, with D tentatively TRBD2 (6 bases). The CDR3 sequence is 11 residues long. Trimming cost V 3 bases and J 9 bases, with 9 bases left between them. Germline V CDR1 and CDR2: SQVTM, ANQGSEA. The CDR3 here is CSVELLAIQYF. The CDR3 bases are TGCAGCGTTGAGCTACTAGCCATTCAGTACTTC.

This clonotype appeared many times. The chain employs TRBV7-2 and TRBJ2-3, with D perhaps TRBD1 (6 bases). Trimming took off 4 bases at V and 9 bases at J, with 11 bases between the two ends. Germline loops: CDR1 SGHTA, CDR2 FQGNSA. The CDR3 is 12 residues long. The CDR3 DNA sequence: TGTGCCAGCAGCTGGGACAAAAAAACGCAGTATTTT. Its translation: CASSWDKKTQYF.

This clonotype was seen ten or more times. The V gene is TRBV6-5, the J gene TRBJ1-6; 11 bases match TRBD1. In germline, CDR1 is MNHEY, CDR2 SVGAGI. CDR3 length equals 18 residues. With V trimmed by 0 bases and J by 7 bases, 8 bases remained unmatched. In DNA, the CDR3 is TGTGCCAGCAGTTACTCGAACCAAGGGACAGGGGGAAATTCACCCCTCCACTTT. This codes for CASSYSNQGTGGNSPLHF.

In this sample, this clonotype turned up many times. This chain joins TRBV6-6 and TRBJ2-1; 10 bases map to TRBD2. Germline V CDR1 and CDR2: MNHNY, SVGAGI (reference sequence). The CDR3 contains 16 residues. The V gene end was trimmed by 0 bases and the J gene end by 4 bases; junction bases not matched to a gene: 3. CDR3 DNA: TGTGCCAGCAGTTACTCGGTAGCGGGGGGTTACAATGAGCAGTTCTTC. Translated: CASSYSVAGGYNEQFF.

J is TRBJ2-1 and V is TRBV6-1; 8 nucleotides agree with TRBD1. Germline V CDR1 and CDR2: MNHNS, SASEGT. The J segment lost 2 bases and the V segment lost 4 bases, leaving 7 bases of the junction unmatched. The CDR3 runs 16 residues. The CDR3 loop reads CASSGPDRDPYNEQFF. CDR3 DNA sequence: TGTGCCAGCAGTGGGCCGGACAGGGACCCCTACAATGAGCAGTTCTTC.

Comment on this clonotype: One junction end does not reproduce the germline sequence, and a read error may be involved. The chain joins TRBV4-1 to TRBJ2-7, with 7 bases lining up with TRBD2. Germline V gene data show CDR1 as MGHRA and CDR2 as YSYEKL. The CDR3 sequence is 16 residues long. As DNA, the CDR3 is TGTGCCAGCAGCCAAGATGGTGGGACTACCCCCTACGAGCAGTACTTC. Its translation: CASSQDGGTTPYEQYF.

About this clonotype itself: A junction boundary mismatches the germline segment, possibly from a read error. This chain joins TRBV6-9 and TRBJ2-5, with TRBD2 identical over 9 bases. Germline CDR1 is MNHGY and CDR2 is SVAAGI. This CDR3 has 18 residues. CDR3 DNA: TGTGCCAGCAGTTATTCGAACTGGCGGGGGGGCCGCCAAGATACCCAGTACTTC. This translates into CASSYSNWRGGRQDTQYF.

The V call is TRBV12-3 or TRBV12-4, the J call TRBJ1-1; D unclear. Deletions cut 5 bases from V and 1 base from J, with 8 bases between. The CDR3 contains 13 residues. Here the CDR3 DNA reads TGTGCCAGCAGTCCTGTGCCGAACACTGAAGCTTTCTTT. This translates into CASSPVPNTEAFF.

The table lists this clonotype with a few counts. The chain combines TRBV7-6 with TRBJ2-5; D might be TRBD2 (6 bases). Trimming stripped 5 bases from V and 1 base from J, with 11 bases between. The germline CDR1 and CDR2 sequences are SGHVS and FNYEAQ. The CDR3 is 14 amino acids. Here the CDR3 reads CASSLRGIQETQYF. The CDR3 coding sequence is TGTGCCAGCAGCCTCCGGGGGATCCAAGAGACCCAGTACTTC. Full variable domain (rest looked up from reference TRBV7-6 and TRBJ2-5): GAGVSQSPRYKVTKRGQDVALRCDPISGHVSLYWYRQALGQGPEFLTYFNYEAQQDKSGLPNDRFSAERPEGSISTLTIQRTEQRDSAMYRCASSLRGIQETQYFGPGTRLLVL.

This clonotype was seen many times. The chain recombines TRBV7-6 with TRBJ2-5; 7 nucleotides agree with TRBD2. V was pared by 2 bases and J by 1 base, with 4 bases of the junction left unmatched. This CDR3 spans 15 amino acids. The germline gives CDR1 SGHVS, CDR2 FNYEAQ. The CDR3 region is CASSLLAVTQETQYF. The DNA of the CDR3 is TGTGCCAGCAGCTTACTAGCGGTTACCCAAGAGACCCAGTACTTC.

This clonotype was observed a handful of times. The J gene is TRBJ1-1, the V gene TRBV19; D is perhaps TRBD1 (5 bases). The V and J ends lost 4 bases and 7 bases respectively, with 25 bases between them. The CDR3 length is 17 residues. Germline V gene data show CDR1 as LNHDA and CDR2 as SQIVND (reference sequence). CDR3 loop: CASSSRLVQGQRDEAFF. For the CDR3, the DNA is TGTGCCAGTAGTAGTAGATTGGTCCAGGGCCAGAGGGATGAAGCTTTCTTT.

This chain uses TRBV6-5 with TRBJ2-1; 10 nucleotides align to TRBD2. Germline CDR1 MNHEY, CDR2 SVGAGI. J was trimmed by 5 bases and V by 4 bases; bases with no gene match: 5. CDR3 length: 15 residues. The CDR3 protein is CASSFFSGGDNEQFF. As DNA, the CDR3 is TGTGCCAGCAGTTTCTTCAGCGGGGGGGACAATGAGCAGTTCTTC.

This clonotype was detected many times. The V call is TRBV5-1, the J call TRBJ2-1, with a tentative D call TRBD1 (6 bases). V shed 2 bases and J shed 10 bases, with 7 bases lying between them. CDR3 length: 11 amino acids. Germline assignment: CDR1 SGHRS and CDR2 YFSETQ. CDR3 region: CASSFGGEQFF. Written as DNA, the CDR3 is TGCGCCAGCAGCTTTGGGGGCGAGCAGTTCTTC.

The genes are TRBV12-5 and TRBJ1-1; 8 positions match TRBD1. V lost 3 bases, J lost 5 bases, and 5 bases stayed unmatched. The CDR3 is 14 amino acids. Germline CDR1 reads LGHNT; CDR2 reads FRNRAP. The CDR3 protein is CASGFGTGVTEAFF. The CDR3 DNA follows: TGTGCTAGTGGTTTTGGGACAGGAGTTACTGAAGCTTTCTTT. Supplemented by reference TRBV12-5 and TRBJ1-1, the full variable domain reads DARVTQTPRHKVTEMGQEVTMRCQPILGHNTVFWYRQTMMQGLELLAYFRNRAPLDDSGMPKDRFSAEMPDATLATLKIQPSEPRDSAVYFCASGFGTGVTEAFFGQGTRLTVV.

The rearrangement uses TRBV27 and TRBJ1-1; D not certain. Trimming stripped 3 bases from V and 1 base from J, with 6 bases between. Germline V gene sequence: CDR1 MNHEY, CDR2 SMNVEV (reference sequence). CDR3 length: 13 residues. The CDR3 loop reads CASSLKTNTEAFF. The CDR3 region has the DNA TGTGCCAGCAGTTTGAAAACGAACACTGAAGCTTTCTTT.

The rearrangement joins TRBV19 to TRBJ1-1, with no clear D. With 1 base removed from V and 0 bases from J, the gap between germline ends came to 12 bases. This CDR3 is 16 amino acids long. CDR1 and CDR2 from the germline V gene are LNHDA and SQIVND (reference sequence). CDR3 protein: CASSIGWEDLNTEAFF. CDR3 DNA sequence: TGTGCCAGTAGTATAGGGTGGGAAGATTTGAACACTGAAGCTTTCTTT.

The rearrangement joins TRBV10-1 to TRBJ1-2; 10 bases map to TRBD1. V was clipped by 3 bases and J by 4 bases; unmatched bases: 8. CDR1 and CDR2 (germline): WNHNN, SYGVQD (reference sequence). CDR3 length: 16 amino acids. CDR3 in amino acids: CASSETIGTGVYGYTF. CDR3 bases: TGCGCCAGCAGTGAAACTATCGGGACAGGGGTCTATGGCTACACCTTC.

Here the CDR3 DNA reads TGTGCCAGCAGCTTTCGGACTGATAACACTGAAGCTTTCTTT. This codes for CASSFRTDNTEAFF. The rearrangement uses TRBV5-8 and TRBJ1-1; no clear D. This CDR3 has 14 residues. Germline assignment: CDR1 SGHTS and CDR2 YDEGEE. Trimming left V 2 bases short and J 2 bases short, with 10 bases between.

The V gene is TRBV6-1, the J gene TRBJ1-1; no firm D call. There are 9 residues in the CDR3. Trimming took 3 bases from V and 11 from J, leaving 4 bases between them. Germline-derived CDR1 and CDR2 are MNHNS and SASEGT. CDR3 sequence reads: CASSERAFF. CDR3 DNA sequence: TGTGCCAGCAGTGAGAGGGCTTTCTTT.

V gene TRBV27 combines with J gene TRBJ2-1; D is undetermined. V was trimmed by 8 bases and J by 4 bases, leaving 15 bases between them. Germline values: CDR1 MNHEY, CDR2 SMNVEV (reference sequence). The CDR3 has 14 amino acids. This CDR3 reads CASADSAFYNEQFF. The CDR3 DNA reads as TGTGCCAGCGCCGATTCCGCCTTTTACAATGAGCAGTTCTTC.

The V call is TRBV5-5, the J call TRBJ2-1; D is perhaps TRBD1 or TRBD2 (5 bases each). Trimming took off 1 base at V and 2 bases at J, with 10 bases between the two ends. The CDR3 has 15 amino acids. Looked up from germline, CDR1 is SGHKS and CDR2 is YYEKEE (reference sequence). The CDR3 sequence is CASSLMRGPYNEQFF. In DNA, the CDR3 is TGTGCCAGCAGCTTGATGAGGGGCCCCTACAATGAGCAGTTCTTC.

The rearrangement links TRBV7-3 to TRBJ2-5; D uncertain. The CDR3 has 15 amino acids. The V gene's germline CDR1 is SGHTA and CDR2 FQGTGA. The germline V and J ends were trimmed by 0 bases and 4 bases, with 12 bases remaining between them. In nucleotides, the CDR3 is TGTGCCAGCAGCTTAACGAGCCACACCACAGAGACCCAGTACTTC. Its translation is CASSLTSHTTETQYF.

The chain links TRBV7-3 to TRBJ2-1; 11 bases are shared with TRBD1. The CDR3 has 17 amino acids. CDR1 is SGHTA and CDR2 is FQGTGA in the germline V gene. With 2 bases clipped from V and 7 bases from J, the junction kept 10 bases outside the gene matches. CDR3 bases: TGTGCCAGCAGCTTACTGGGGTGGACAGGGGGCTTGAATGAGCAGTTCTTC. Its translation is CASSLLGWTGGLNEQFF. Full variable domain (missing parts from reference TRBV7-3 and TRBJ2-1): GAGVSQTPSNKVTEKGKYVELRCDPISGHTALYWYRQSLGQGPEFLIYFQGTGAADDSGLPNDRFFAVRPEGSVSTLKIQRTERGDSAVYLCASSLLGWTGGLNEQFFGPGTRLTVL.

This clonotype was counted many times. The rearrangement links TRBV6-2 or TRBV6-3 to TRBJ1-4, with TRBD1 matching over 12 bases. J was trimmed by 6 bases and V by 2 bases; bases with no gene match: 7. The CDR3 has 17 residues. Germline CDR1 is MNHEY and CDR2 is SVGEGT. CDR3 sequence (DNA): TGTGCCAGCAGTTACGGGACAGGGGGCGAGGTGGATGAAAAACTGTTTTTT. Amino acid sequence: CASSYGTGGEVDEKLFF.

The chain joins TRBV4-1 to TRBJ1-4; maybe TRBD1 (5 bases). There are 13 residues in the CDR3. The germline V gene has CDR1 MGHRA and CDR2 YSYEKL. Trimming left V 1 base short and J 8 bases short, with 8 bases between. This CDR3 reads CASSQAGDEKLFF. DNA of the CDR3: TGCGCCAGCAGCCAAGCCGGGGACGAAAAACTGTTTTTT.

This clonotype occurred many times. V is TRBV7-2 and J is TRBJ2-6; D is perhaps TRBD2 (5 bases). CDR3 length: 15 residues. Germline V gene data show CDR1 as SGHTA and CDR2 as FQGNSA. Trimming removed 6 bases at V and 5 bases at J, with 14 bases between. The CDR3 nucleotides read TGTGCCAGCAGTCGCCGGGGTTTACGGGCCAACGTCCTGACTTTC. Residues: CASSRRGLRANVLTF.

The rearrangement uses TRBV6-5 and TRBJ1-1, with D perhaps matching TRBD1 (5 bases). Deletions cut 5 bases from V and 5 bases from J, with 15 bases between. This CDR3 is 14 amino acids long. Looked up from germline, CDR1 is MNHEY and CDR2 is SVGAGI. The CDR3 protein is CASSGGTLGTEAFF. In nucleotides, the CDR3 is TGTGCCAGCAGTGGCGGGACTTTGGGGACTGAAGCTTTCTTT.

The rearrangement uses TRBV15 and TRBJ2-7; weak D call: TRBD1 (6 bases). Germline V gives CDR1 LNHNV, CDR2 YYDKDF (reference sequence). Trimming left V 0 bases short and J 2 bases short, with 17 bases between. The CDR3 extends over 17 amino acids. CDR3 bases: TGTGCCACCAGCAGAGAAAGTGAGACAGGCCACCCCTACGAGCAGTACTTC. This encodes CATSRESETGHPYEQYF.